Following are 4 T cell receptor beta chains from one sample sequenced in a study of PD-1 blockade in classical Hodgkin lymphoma. Documented time point: cycle 4 day 1 (C4D1), after around six weeks of nivolumab. Relapse after autologous stem cell transplantation occurred in every patient, and brentuximab vedotin exposure varied. Profiling relied on immunoSEQ multiplex PCR, and the TCRdb table lists in-frame clones only, not all of them. Of about 27,000 clones in the sample, over 60% were seen once. The input for sequencing was peripheral blood mononuclear cells (PBMCs), taken before the fourth cycle of nivolumab. These receptors all come from a human donor with classical Hodgkin lymphoma.

In its sample, this clone was seen once. The gene calls are TRBV11-2 and TRBJ2-1; no firm D call. Germline lookup yields CDR1 SGHAT and CDR2 FQNNGV. V was trimmed by 5 bases and J by 5 bases, leaving 7 bases between them. There are 12 residues in the CDR3. The CDR3 nucleotides read TGTGCCAGCAGCCACCTCCACAATGAGCAGTTCTTC. The encoded protein is CASSHLHNEQFF.

The count of this clone is one. The chain combines TRBV5-4 with TRBJ1-5; perhaps TRBD1 as D (5 bases). Germline CDR1 and CDR2: SGHNT and YYREEE (reference sequence). V was trimmed by 1 base and J by 0 bases, leaving 14 bases between them. CDR3 length equals 17 residues. The CDR3 spells CASSLQGPSPSNQPQHF. CDR3 in DNA: TGTGCCAGCAGCTTGCAGGGCCCCTCTCCTAGCAATCAGCCCCAGCATTTT.

This clone has only one observation. This rearrangement joins TRBV7-9 to TRBJ2-7; D is perhaps TRBD1 (6 bases). Germline CDR1 and CDR2: SEHNR and FQNEAQ (reference sequence). The germline V and J ends were trimmed by 4 bases and 5 bases, with 18 bases remaining between them. The CDR3 extends over 15 amino acids. The CDR3 region is CASSSGQTLGDEQYF. CDR3 nucleotide sequence: TGTGCCAGCAGCTCCGGACAGACTCTCGGGGACGAGCAGTACTTC.

Concerning this clone: A single base separates this from a much larger clone, so it may be a read error. The same CDR3 is also encoded by other DNA sequences in this sample. The J gene is TRBJ2-1, the V gene TRBV13; D unresolved. V was shortened by 4 bases and J by 4 bases, with 14 bases between the two germline ends. CDR1 is PRHDT, CDR2 FYEKMQ, per germline (reference sequence). The CDR3 extends over 15 amino acids. CDR3 region: CASSSTLGSYNEQFF. CDR3 in DNA: TGTGCCAGCAGCTCGACATTGGGCTCTTACAATGAGCAGTTCTTC.